This T cell receptor beta chain is from a study of OX40 agonist ivuxolimab in advanced cancers. At the level of the study: Therapy given before enrollment (anti-PD-1, anti-PD-L1 or anti-CTLA-4) was allowed, and around 40% had some.

The table came from immunoSEQ multiplex PCR; TCRdb's copy has only in-frame clones and leaves some out. The sample has about 88,000 clones, approximately 85% seen once. A word on this clone: Its antigen remains unidentified.

Findings and limits, study-wide: More expanded clones were seen, on average, in CD8+ T cells than in CD4+. Circulating CD4+ and CD8+ T cells showed clonal expansion by week 6 at 0.1 to 3.0 mg/kg. Expansion of clones was among the lowest in partial responders at 0.1-3.0 mg/kg.

V gave up 8 bases and J gave up 7 bases, with 17 bases separating them. The CDR3 has 14 amino acids. In germline, CDR1 is MNHEY, CDR2 SMNVEV (reference sequence). Here the sequenced sample was CD4+ or CD8+ T cells sorted from blood, taken in a trial of the OX40 agonist ivuxolimab. The TCR sequence derives from an adult with an advanced solid tumor such as melanoma, head and neck, liver or kidney cancer. The chain employs TRBV27 and TRBJ1-4, with D perhaps matching TRBD1 (6 bases). The CDR3, as DNA: TGTGCCAGCCGAAACAGGGCCGGACGTGAAAAACTGTTTTTT. Amino acids: CASRNRAGREKLFF.